Below, one TCR beta chain is given with its context. Trimming took 6 bases from V and 7 from J, leaving 15 bases between them. The CDR3 is 14 residues long. CDR1 is MNHNS and CDR2 is SASEGT in the germline V gene. The data stem from a study of human versus mouse CDR3 diversity and MHC coevolution. Clones were read by immunoSEQ multiplex PCR, and TCRdb kept only the in-frame ones, dropping some. The sample has fewer than 100,000 clones, over 85% seen once. Sequenced input: naive CD4+ T cells from blood. Regarding subset: CD45RO-negative CD62L-positive naive CD4 T cells. The sequence came from a person between 25 and 70 years old in good health. The chain links TRBV6-1 to TRBJ1-4; D might be TRBD1 (6 bases). This CDR3 is CASSSGGAAEKLFF. The CDR3 DNA reads TGTGCCAGCAGCAGCGGGGGGGCTGCTGAAAAACTGTTTTTT.